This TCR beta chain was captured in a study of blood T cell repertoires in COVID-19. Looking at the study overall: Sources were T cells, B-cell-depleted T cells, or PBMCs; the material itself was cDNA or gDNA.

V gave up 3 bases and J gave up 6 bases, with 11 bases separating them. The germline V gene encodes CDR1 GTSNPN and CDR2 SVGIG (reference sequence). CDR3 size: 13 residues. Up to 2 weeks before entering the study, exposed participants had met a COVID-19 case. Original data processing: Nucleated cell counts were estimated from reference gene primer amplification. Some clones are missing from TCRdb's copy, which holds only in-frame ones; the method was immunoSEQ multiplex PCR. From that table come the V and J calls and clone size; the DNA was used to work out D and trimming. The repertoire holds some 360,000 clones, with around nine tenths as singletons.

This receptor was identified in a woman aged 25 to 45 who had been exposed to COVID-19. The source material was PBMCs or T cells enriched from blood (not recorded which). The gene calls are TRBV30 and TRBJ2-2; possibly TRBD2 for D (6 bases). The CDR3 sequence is CAWSRRVPGELFF. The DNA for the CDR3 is TGTGCCTGGAGCCGGAGGGTCCCCGGGGAGCTGTTTTTT. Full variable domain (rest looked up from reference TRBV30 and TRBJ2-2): SQTIHQWPATLVQPVGSPLSLECTVEGTSNPNLYWYRQAAGRGLQLLFYSVGIGQISSEVPQNLSASRPQDRQFILSSKKLLLSDSGFYLCAWSRRVPGELFFGEGSRLTVL.